What follows are 8 T cell receptor beta chains derived from one specimen sequenced in a study of blood T cell repertoires in COVID-19. This table comes from immunoSEQ multiplex PCR, and its TCRdb copy is limited to in-frame clones, with some not included. The table lists about 81,000 clones, about 95% of them singletons. The material sequenced was peripheral blood. These receptors originate from a human donor with active COVID-19. The donor label of this sample is uncertain.

This CDR3 is CASTLHWTVEAFF. CDR3 coding DNA: TGTGCCAGTACTCTACATTGGACAGTTGAAGCTTTCTTT. The chain links TRBV19 to TRBJ1-1, with a weak D call TRBD1 (6 bases). Trimming shortened V by 7 bases and J by 7 bases, and 16 bases separated the two germline ends. The CDR3 has 13 residues. Germline lookup yields CDR1 LNHDA and CDR2 SQIVND (reference sequence).

V is TRBV5-1 and J is TRBJ2-3; 9 nucleotides line up with TRBD2. V lost 0 bases, J lost 4 bases, and 6 bases stayed unmatched. The CDR3 spans 16 residues. CDR1 and CDR2 (germline): SGHRS, YFSETQ. The CDR3 loop reads CASSLDGGGAADTQYF. The CDR3 DNA sequence: TGCGCCAGCAGCTTGGACGGCGGGGGGGCGGCAGATACGCAGTATTTT.

This chain uses TRBV4-1 with TRBJ1-1; D ambiguous. The CDR3 length is 14 residues. Germline assignment: CDR1 MGHRA and CDR2 YSYEKL. Trimming removed 0 bases from V and 7 bases from J, with 12 bases in between. The CDR3 is CASSQDPDAVEAFF. As DNA, the CDR3 is TGCGCCAGCAGCCAAGATCCGGATGCGGTTGAAGCTTTCTTT.

The J gene is TRBJ2-7, the V gene TRBV11-2, with D possibly TRBD1 on 5 matching bases. Germline lookup yields CDR1 SGHAT and CDR2 FQNNGV. Between the trimmed V and J ends, which lost 5 bases and 7 bases, there was a span of 18 bases. CDR3 length: 14 amino acids. In DNA form, the CDR3 reads TGTGCCAGCAGCCGAACAGGTTTTTTAGGTGAGCAGTACTTC. It encodes CASSRTGFLGEQYF.

The rearrangement links TRBV6-5 to TRBJ1-3; perhaps TRBD1 as D (6 bases). The V gene's germline CDR1 is MNHEY and CDR2 SVGAGI. The CDR3 has 15 residues. The ends were cut back, 6 bases at V and 0 bases at J, with 12 bases in the middle. Here the CDR3 reads CASRDSFYSGNTIYF. CDR3 coding DNA: TGTGCCAGCAGGGACAGTTTTTACTCTGGAAACACCATATATTTT.

This chain connects TRBV19 to TRBJ2-7, with D possibly being TRBD1 (7 bases). Germline V gene lookup returns CDR1 LNHDA and CDR2 SQIVND (reference sequence). The V and J ends lost 5 bases and 3 bases respectively, with 11 bases between them. This CDR3 has 13 amino acids. CDR3 protein: CASSPRDSYEQYF. The CDR3 coding sequence is TGTGCCAGTAGTCCGCGGGACAGCTACGAGCAGTACTTC.

The rearrangement links TRBV5-1 to TRBJ1-1, with TRBD1 as a possible D gene (5 bases). Germline lookup yields CDR1 SGHRS and CDR2 YFSETQ. Trimming took off 3 bases at V and 1 base at J, with 7 bases between the two ends. The CDR3 has 13 amino acids. CDR3 in DNA: TGCGCCAGCAGCTCGACAGCGAACACTGAAGCTTTCTTT. Translation: CASSSTANTEAFF.

The J gene is TRBJ1-1, the V gene TRBV12-3 or TRBV12-4; no clear D gene. Trimming took off 2 bases at V and 11 bases at J, with 12 bases between the two ends. The CDR3 extends over 12 amino acids. The CDR3 DNA follows: TGTGCCAGCAGTTTATCGGTTTTGATGGCTTTCTTT. Its translation is CASSLSVLMAFF.